This T cell receptor (beta chain) was profiled in a study of blood T cells in healthy people across ages. The CDR3 contains 13 residues. V was pared by 8 bases and J by 7 bases, with 9 bases of the junction left unmatched. A sample-barcoded 5' primer and a J-beta primer mix were used in a second PCR of roughly 6 to 12 cycles. A 12-random-nucleotide template-switch adaptor tagged each cDNA molecule. TCRdb ran MiXCR on the 5' RACE reads and lists one entry per CDR3 protein. The table has 800,000 to 950,000 distinct CDR3 sequences, 25% to 35% seen once. This clonotype is a singleton in its sample. The antigen remains undetermined. Study-wide results and limits: Roughly linear declines in TCR beta diversity per million T cells occurred with age.

This sample also appeared in a second study, on T cells of mothers and their children. Per that paper: The study found slightly higher but non-significant overlap in related versus unrelated mother-child pairs. No persistent microchimeric T cell clones were detected at 95 to 100 clones per million clonotypes sensitivity.

The sequenced sample consisted of blood. V is TRBV12-3 or TRBV12-4 and J is TRBJ1-2; 8 nucleotides agree with TRBD1. The clonotype was recovered from a woman between 40 and 55 years old in good health. The DNA for the CDR3 is TGTGCCAGCGGACGGGACAGGCCGCTTGGCTACACCTTC. Residues: CASGRDRPLGYTF.